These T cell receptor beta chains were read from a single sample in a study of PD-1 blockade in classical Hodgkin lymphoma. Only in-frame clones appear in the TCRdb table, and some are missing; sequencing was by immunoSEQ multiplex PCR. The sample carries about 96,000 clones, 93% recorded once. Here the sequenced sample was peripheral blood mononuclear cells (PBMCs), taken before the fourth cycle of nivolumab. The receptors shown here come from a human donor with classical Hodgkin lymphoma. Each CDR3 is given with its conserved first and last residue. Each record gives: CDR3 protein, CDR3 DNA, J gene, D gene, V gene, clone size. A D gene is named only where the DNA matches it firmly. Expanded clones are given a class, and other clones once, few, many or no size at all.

CDR3 protein: CASSEYNANEKLFF; CDR3 DNA: TGTGCCAGCAGTGAATATAACGCTAATGAAAAACTGTTTTTT; J gene: TRBJ1-4; D gene: -; V gene: TRBV25-1; clone size: -
CDR3 protein: CASRLLAEHYEQYF; CDR3 DNA: TGTGCCAGCAGGCTACTAGCGGAACACTACGAGCAGTACTTC; J gene: TRBJ2-7; D gene: TRBD2; V gene: TRBV6-5; clone size: -
CDR3 protein: CVTSETAIYEQYF; CDR3 DNA: TGTGTGACTTCGGAGACAGCTATCTACGAGCAGTACTTC; J gene: TRBJ2-7; D gene: -; V gene: TRBV6-5; clone size: once
CDR3 protein: CASSADSSYNEQFF; CDR3 DNA: TGTGCCAGCAGTGCGGACAGCTCCTACAATGAGCAGTTCTTC; J gene: TRBJ2-1; D gene: -; V gene: TRBV2; clone size: -
CDR3 protein: CASSLLGSSYNEQFF; CDR3 DNA: TGTGCCAGCAGCTTACTCGGGAGCTCCTACAATGAGCAGTTCTTC; J gene: TRBJ2-1; D gene: -; V gene: TRBV5-8; clone size: -
CDR3 protein: CASSPRTSGRVRETQYF; CDR3 DNA: TGTGCCAGCAGTCCTCGGACTAGCGGGAGGGTGAGGGAGACCCAGTACTTC; J gene: TRBJ2-5; D gene: TRBD2; V gene: TRBV27; clone size: -
CDR3 protein: CASGREQPQHF; CDR3 DNA: TGTGCCAGCGGTAGAGAACAGCCCCAGCATTTT; J gene: TRBJ1-5; D gene: -; V gene: TRBV28; clone size: -
CDR3 protein: CSALDLYGYTF; CDR3 DNA: TGCAGTGCCCTGGACCTCTATGGCTACACCTTC; J gene: TRBJ1-2; D gene: -; V gene: TRBV20-1; clone size: -
CDR3 protein: CAWNLGDSGNTIYF; CDR3 DNA: TGTGCCTGGAATTTGGGGGACTCTGGAAACACCATATATTTT; J gene: TRBJ1-3; D gene: -; V gene: TRBV30; clone size: -
CDR3 protein: CASSYPHRGGGNEQFF; CDR3 DNA: TGTGCCAGCAGCTACCCTCACAGGGGAGGAGGGAATGAGCAGTTCTTC; J gene: TRBJ2-1; D gene: -; V gene: TRBV5-4; clone size: -
CDR3 protein: CAGQTGVGDYGYTF; CDR3 DNA: TGTGCCGGCCAAACAGGGGTTGGTGACTATGGCTACACCTTC; J gene: TRBJ1-2; D gene: TRBD1; V gene: TRBV28; clone size: -
CDR3 protein: CASIGPGASNGAFF; CDR3 DNA: TGTGCCAGTATCGGACCTGGGGCATCCAACGGGGCTTTCTTT; J gene: TRBJ1-1; D gene: -; V gene: TRBV19; clone size: -
CDR3 protein: CASSESVRLGNTIYF; CDR3 DNA: TGCGCCAGCAGTGAGTCGGTACGGCTGGGAAACACCATATATTTT; J gene: TRBJ1-3; D gene: -; V gene: TRBV10-2; clone size: -
CDR3 protein: CASSVGGRGYGYTF; CDR3 DNA: TGTGCCAGCAGCGTAGGGGGTCGGGGCTATGGCTACACCTTC; J gene: TRBJ1-2; D gene: -; V gene: TRBV9; clone size: -
CDR3 protein: CASSFLAPSGVSTDTQYF; CDR3 DNA: TGTGCCAGCAGTTTCTTGGCTCCCAGTGGTGTGAGCACAGATACGCAGTATTTT; J gene: TRBJ2-3; D gene: -; V gene: TRBV27; clone size: -
CDR3 protein: CASSVTGASGANVLTF; CDR3 DNA: TGTGCCAGTAGTGTAACAGGGGCCTCTGGGGCCAACGTCCTGACTTTC; J gene: TRBJ2-6; D gene: TRBD1; V gene: TRBV19; clone size: -
CDR3 protein: CASRGTGTGGGGYTF; CDR3 DNA: TGCGCCAGCAGGGGTACCGGGACAGGGGGCGGTGGCTACACCTTC; J gene: TRBJ1-2; D gene: TRBD1; V gene: TRBV5-1; clone size: once
CDR3 protein: CAWSPWGTEAFF; CDR3 DNA: TGTGCCTGGTCTCCGTGGGGCACTGAAGCTTTCTTT; J gene: TRBJ1-1; D gene: -; V gene: TRBV30; clone size: -
CDR3 protein: CAWSVRHEAFF; CDR3 DNA: TGTGCCTGGAGTGTACGACATGAAGCTTTCTTT; J gene: TRBJ1-1; D gene: -; V gene: TRBV30; clone size: few
CDR3 protein: CASSLTSLGPTDTQYF; CDR3 DNA: TGCGCCAGCAGCTTGACTAGTTTGGGCCCCACAGATACGCAGTATTTT; J gene: TRBJ2-3; D gene: -; V gene: TRBV5-1; clone size: -
CDR3 protein: CASSAGANTGELFF; CDR3 DNA: TGTGCCAGCAGCGCGGGTGCGAACACCGGGGAGCTGTTTTTT; J gene: TRBJ2-2; D gene: -; V gene: TRBV27; clone size: -
CDR3 protein: CASRPAGVTEAFF; CDR3 DNA: TGTGCCAGCAGACCTGCAGGGGTTACTGAAGCTTTCTTT; J gene: TRBJ1-1; D gene: -; V gene: TRBV6-5; clone size: -
CDR3 protein: CASSGGGEGEAFF; CDR3 DNA: TGTGCCAGCAGTGGTGGAGGGGAGGGTGAAGCTTTCTTT; J gene: TRBJ1-1; D gene: -; V gene: TRBV2; clone size: -
CDR3 protein: CASSFRGQGPYEQYF; CDR3 DNA: TGTGCCAGCAGCTTCAGGGGACAGGGTCCCTACGAGCAGTACTTC; J gene: TRBJ2-7; D gene: TRBD1; V gene: TRBV7-8; clone size: -
CDR3 protein: CASSTGQGGGSGANVLTF; CDR3 DNA: TGTGCCAGCAGCACCGGACAGGGGGGAGGCTCTGGGGCCAACGTCCTGACTTTC; J gene: TRBJ2-6; D gene: TRBD1; V gene: TRBV9; clone size: -
CDR3 protein: CASSHGTSSNYEQYF; CDR3 DNA: TGTGCCAGCAGCCATGGGACTAGCAGTAATTACGAGCAGTACTTC; J gene: TRBJ2-7; D gene: TRBD2; V gene: TRBV4-2; clone size: -
CDR3 protein: CASSLWAGVGYTF; CDR3 DNA: TGTGCCAGCAGTTTATGGGCGGGGGTTGGCTACACCTTC; J gene: TRBJ1-2; D gene: -; V gene: TRBV27; clone size: -
CDR3 protein: CASSEGTGGAGSNQPQHF; CDR3 DNA: TGTGCCAGCAGTGAGGGGACAGGGGGCGCGGGTAGCAATCAGCCCCAGCATTTT; J gene: TRBJ1-5; D gene: TRBD1; V gene: TRBV2; clone size: -
CDR3 protein: CASSNRQGLSDEQYF; CDR3 DNA: TGCGCCAGCAGCAACCGACAGGGATTGAGCGACGAGCAGTACTTC; J gene: TRBJ2-7; D gene: TRBD1; V gene: TRBV5-1; clone size: -
CDR3 protein: CASSEVGIHYF; CDR3 DNA: TGTGCCAGCAGTGAAGTGGGGATCCACTACTTC; J gene: TRBJ2-5; D gene: -; V gene: TRBV2; clone size: -
CDR3 protein: CASIIRGGSYEQYF; CDR3 DNA: TGTGCCAGCATAATACGCGGCGGGTCCTACGAGCAGTACTTC; J gene: TRBJ2-7; D gene: -; V gene: TRBV6-1; clone size: -
CDR3 protein: CASRQTGQGNTEAFF; CDR3 DNA: TGTGCCAGCAGACAAACGGGACAGGGGAACACTGAAGCTTTCTTT; J gene: TRBJ1-1; D gene: TRBD1; V gene: TRBV7-9; clone size: -
CDR3 protein: CASSILDIVGGYTF; CDR3 DNA: TGTGCCAGCAGCATACTGGACATCGTGGGGGGCTACACCTTC; J gene: TRBJ1-2; D gene: -; V gene: TRBV7-8; clone size: -
CDR3 protein: CASTHSGSYEQYF; CDR3 DNA: TGTGCCAGCACCCACAGTGGGTCCTACGAGCAGTACTTC; J gene: TRBJ2-7; D gene: -; V gene: TRBV28; clone size: -
CDR3 protein: CASSLVDFTDTQYF; CDR3 DNA: TGTGCCAGCAGCTTAGTCGACTTTACAGATACGCAGTATTTT; J gene: TRBJ2-3; D gene: -; V gene: TRBV7-9; clone size: -
CDR3 protein: CASSPTGELVTDTQYF; CDR3 DNA: TGTGCCAGCTCACCTACAGGGGAACTCGTCACAGATACGCAGTATTTT; J gene: TRBJ2-3; D gene: TRBD1; V gene: TRBV18; clone size: once
CDR3 protein: CASSKAGAAGTSPNEQFF; CDR3 DNA: TGTGCCAGCAGCAAAGCGGGGGCCGCCGGGACTAGTCCAAATGAGCAGTTCTTC; J gene: TRBJ2-1; D gene: -; V gene: TRBV21-1; clone size: -
CDR3 protein: CASSPGTGVGYEQYF; CDR3 DNA: TGTGCCAGCAGCCCCGGGACTGGGGTAGGGTACGAGCAGTACTTC; J gene: TRBJ2-7; D gene: -; V gene: TRBV14; clone size: -
CDR3 protein: CASSMRPGGYEQYF; CDR3 DNA: TGTGCCAGTAGTATGCGGCCAGGGGGATACGAGCAGTACTTC; J gene: TRBJ2-7; D gene: TRBD1; V gene: TRBV19; clone size: -
CDR3 protein: CASSHEDRDNQPQHF; CDR3 DNA: TGTGCCAGCAGCCATGAGGACAGGGACAATCAGCCCCAGCATTTT; J gene: TRBJ1-5; D gene: TRBD1; V gene: TRBV4-2; clone size: -
CDR3 protein: CASSEGSGQSNQPQHF; CDR3 DNA: TGTGCCAGCAGTGAAGGATCGGGACAGTCAAATCAGCCCCAGCATTTT; J gene: TRBJ1-5; D gene: TRBD1; V gene: TRBV2; clone size: -
CDR3 protein: CASSSRDRGPYNEQFF; CDR3 DNA: TGTGCCAGCAGCTCGAGGGACAGGGGCCCGTACAATGAGCAGTTCTTC; J gene: TRBJ2-1; D gene: TRBD1; V gene: TRBV7-8; clone size: -
CDR3 protein: CAWKDRGLLGVEGANVLTF; CDR3 DNA: TGTGCCTGGAAGGACCGGGGCTTACTGGGTGTTGAGGGGGCCAACGTCCTGACTTTC; J gene: TRBJ2-6; D gene: -; V gene: TRBV30; clone size: -
CDR3 protein: CASSIGLNYGYTF; CDR3 DNA: TGTGCCAGCAGCATAGGACTTAACTATGGCTACACCTTC; J gene: TRBJ1-2; D gene: -; V gene: TRBV7-6; clone size: -
CDR3 protein: CASGGTVLFF; CDR3 DNA: TGTGCCAGCGGCGGGACAGTGCTGTTTTTT; J gene: TRBJ1-4; D gene: TRBD1; V gene: TRBV19; clone size: -
CDR3 protein: CASSLDLWTGVGDYGYTF; CDR3 DNA: TGTGCCAGCAGCTTAGATCTTTGGACAGGGGTTGGGGACTATGGCTACACCTTC; J gene: TRBJ1-2; D gene: TRBD1; V gene: TRBV11-2; clone size: -
CDR3 protein: CASSLDYVSEAFF; CDR3 DNA: TGTGCCAGCAGCTTAGACTATGTTTCGGAAGCTTTCTTT; J gene: TRBJ1-1; D gene: -; V gene: TRBV7-8; clone size: -
CDR3 protein: CASSARLAEPYEQYF; CDR3 DNA: TGTGCCAGCAGCGCCCGACTAGCGGAGCCCTACGAGCAGTACTTC; J gene: TRBJ2-7; D gene: TRBD2; V gene: TRBV9; clone size: -
CDR3 protein: CASSSYEIGVFEQFF; CDR3 DNA: TGCGCCAGCAGCTCATACGAGATTGGGGTGTTTGAGCAGTTCTTC; J gene: TRBJ2-1; D gene: -; V gene: TRBV5-1; clone size: -
CDR3 protein: CSVARDRGPGEQYF; CDR3 DNA: TGCAGCGTCGCCCGGGACAGGGGCCCCGGGGAGCAGTACTTC; J gene: TRBJ2-7; D gene: TRBD1; V gene: TRBV29-1; clone size: -
CDR3 protein: CASSIDPGSGGYTF; CDR3 DNA: TGTGCCAGTAGTATAGACCCAGGGTCCGGCGGCTACACCTTC; J gene: TRBJ1-2; D gene: -; V gene: TRBV19; clone size: -
CDR3 protein: CASSQLRDHEQYF; CDR3 DNA: TGCGCCAGCAGCCAACTCAGGGACCACGAGCAGTACTTC; J gene: TRBJ2-7; D gene: -; V gene: TRBV4-1; clone size: -
CDR3 protein: CAWEGLGNNEQFF; CDR3 DNA: TGTGCCTGGGAGGGACTAGGCAACAATGAGCAGTTCTTC; J gene: TRBJ2-1; D gene: TRBD2; V gene: TRBV30; clone size: -
CDR3 protein: CASSWDNAVETQYF; CDR3 DNA: TGTGCCAGCAGCTGGGACAACGCCGTAGAGACCCAGTACTTC; J gene: TRBJ2-5; D gene: -; V gene: TRBV7-9; clone size: -
CDR3 protein: CAITSRGTGANEQFF; CDR3 DNA: TGTGCCATCACCTCCAGGGGGACAGGGGCGAATGAGCAGTTCTTC; J gene: TRBJ2-1; D gene: TRBD1; V gene: TRBV10-3; clone size: -
CDR3 protein: CASSIETGTVDEKLFF; CDR3 DNA: TGTGCCAGTAGTATTGAGACGGGGACAGTAGATGAAAAACTGTTTTTT; J gene: TRBJ1-4; D gene: TRBD1; V gene: TRBV19; clone size: -
CDR3 protein: CASSSPLEQYF; CDR3 DNA: TGTGCCAGCAGCAGCCCCCTCGAGCAGTACTTC; J gene: TRBJ2-7; D gene: -; V gene: TRBV28; clone size: -